In its sample, the clone carrying this T cell receptor beta chain was seen once. Its antigen is as yet unknown. Time point of the sample: cycle 4 day 1 (C4D1), after 5 to 7 weeks of nivolumab. Following autologous stem cell transplantation, relapse occurred in every patient, and exposure to brentuximab vedotin varied. The protocol was immunoSEQ multiplex PCR, while the TCRdb copy is restricted to in-frame clones and leaves out a portion. The profile shows 99,000 or so clones, around 90% of them singletons. These data belong to a study of PD-1 blockade in classical Hodgkin lymphoma. Findings and caveats of the study: Why the repertoires differ is still unclear, perhaps disease activity or prior therapy. Healthy donors reportedly exceeded newly diagnosed patients in baseline TCR diversity.

The clonotype was recovered from a human donor with classical Hodgkin lymphoma. Here the sequenced sample was peripheral blood mononuclear cells (PBMCs), taken before the fourth cycle of nivolumab.

Written as DNA, the CDR3 is TGTGCCAGTAGTGGATCCCGACAGACAATTAATCAGCCCCAGCATTTT. This sequence encodes CASSGSRQTINQPQHF. The chain joins TRBV19 to TRBJ1-5, with D tentatively TRBD1 (5 bases). Germline V gene lookup returns CDR1 LNHDA and CDR2 SQIVND (reference sequence). Trimming removed 5 bases at V and 4 bases at J, with 18 bases between. CDR3 length: 16 residues.